This T cell receptor beta chain was recovered during a study of CD8+ T cells in alopecia areata. Germline-derived CDR1 and CDR2 are SGHTA and FQGTGA. This CDR3 is built from 13 residues. Between the trimmed V and J ends, which lost 5 bases and 2 bases, there was a span of 9 bases. The authors extracted RNA and reverse transcribed it into cDNA as the sequencing template. Here immunoSEQ multiplex PCR was the method, and the copy in TCRdb shows in-frame clones only, minus some. The sample carries roughly 190,000 clones, roughly 60% recorded once. Treatment defined: oral pan-JAK inhibitor, 5-10 mg twice daily.

The sequence was collected from a human donor with alopecia areata. The sequencing used CD4+ T cells sorted from blood, collected at week 24, from a patient treated with tofacitinib. The rearrangement uses TRBV7-3 and TRBJ1-1, with D possibly TRBD1 on 6 matching bases. CDR3 residues: CASSPGGNTEAFF. CDR3 bases: TGTGCCAGCAGCCCCGGGGGCAACACTGAAGCTTTCTTT.